The sequence of this T cell receptor (beta chain) was determined in a study of shared clonotypes between healthy human individuals. Overall study findings and caveats: The study drew on few donors, limiting represented genetic and exposure-history diversity. Clonotype sharing among donors was thought likely to change with sequencing depth.

A word on this clone: Its antigen is as yet unknown.

The genomic DNA of each subset was split evenly across several immunoSEQ plates. Produced via immunoSEQ multiplex PCR; TCRdb's table is partial and in-frame only. This table holds roughly 450,000 clones, around 74% found once. Sequenced material: PBMCs. The sequence was obtained from a woman in her thirties or forties in good health. Some clones in this sample may be carry-over from other donors' samples.

The CDR3 bases are TGTGCCAGCAGCTTAGCCCTAGCGGGGTCCTACAATGAGCAGTTCTTC. It specifies CASSLALAGSYNEQFF. The chain couples TRBV7-2 to TRBJ2-1, with 9 nucleotides matching TRBD2. CDR1 SGHTA and CDR2 FQGNSA come from the germline V gene. The J segment lost 1 base and the V segment lost 0 bases, leaving 1 base of the junction unmatched. The CDR3 spans 16 residues.